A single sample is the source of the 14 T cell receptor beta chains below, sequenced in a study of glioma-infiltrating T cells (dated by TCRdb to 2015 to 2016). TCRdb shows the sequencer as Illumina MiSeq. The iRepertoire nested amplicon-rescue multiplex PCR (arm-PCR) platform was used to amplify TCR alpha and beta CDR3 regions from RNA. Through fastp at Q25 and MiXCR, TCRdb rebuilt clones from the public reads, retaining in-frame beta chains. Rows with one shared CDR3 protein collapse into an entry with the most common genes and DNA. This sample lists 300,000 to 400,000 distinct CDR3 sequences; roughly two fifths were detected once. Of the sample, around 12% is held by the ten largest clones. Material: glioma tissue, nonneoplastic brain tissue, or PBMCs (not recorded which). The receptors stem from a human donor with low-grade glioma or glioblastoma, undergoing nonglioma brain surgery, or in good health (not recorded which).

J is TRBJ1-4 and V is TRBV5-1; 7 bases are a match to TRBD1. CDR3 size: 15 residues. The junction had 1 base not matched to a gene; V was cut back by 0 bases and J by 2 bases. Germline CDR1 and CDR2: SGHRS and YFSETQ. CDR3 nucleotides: TGCGCCAGCAGCTTGGAGACAGGGACTAATGAAAAACTGTTTTTT. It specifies CASSLETGTNEKLFF.

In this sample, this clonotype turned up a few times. CDR3 amino acids: CSASFNRVEAFF. The DNA of the CDR3 is TGCAGTGCTAGTTTCAACAGGGTTGAAGCTTTCTTT. The chain links TRBV20-1 to TRBJ1-1; D possibly corresponds to TRBD1 (6 bases). This CDR3 has 12 residues. Germline loops: CDR1 DFQATT, CDR2 SNEGSKA (reference sequence). V was pared by 3 bases and J by 7 bases, with 12 bases between.

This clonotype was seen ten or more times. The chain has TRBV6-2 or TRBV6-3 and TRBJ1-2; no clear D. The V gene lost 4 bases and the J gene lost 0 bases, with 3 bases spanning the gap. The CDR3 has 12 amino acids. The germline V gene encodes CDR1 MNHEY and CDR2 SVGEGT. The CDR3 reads CASSWTNYGYTF. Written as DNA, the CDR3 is TGTGCCAGCAGTTGGACTAACTATGGCTACACCTTC.

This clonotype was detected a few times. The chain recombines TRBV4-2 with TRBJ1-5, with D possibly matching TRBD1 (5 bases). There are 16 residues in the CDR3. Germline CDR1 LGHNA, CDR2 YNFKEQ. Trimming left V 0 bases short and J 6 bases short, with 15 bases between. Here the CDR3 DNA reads TGTGCCAGCAGCCAAGAGATGACTGACGGGACTCAGCCCCAGCATTTT. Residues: CASSQEMTDGTQPQHF.

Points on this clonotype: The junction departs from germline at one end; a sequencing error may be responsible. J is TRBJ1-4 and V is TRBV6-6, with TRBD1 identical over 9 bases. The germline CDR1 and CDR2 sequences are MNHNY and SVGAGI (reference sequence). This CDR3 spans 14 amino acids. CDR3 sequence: CAISDGQGSEKLFF. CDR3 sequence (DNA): TGTGCCATCAGTGATGGACAGGGGAGTGAAAAACTGTTTTTT.

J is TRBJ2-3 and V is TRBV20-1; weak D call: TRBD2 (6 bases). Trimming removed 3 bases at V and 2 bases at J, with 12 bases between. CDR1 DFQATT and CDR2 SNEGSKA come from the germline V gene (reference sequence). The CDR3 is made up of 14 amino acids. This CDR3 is CSASGDLITDTQYF. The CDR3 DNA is TGCAGTGCTAGTGGGGACTTGATCACAGATACGCAGTATTTT.

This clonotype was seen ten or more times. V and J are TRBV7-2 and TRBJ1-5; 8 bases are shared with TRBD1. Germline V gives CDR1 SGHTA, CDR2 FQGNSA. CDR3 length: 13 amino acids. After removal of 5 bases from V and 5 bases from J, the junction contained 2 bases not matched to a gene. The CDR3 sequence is CASSPDRDQPQHF. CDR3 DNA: TGTGCCAGCAGCCCGGACAGGGATCAGCCCCAGCATTTT. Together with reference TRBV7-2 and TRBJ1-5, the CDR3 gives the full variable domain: GAGVSQSPSNKVTEKGKDVELRCDPISGHTALYWYRQSLGQGLEFLIYFQGNSAPDKSGLPSDRFSAERTGGSVSTLTIQRTQQEDSAVYLCASSPDRDQPQHFGDGTRLSIL.

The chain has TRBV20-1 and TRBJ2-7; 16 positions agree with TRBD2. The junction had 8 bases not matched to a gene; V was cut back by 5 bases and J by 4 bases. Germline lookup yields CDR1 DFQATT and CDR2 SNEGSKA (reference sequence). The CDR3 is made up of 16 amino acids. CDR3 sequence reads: CSAAMGLAGGIYEQYF. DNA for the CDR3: TGCAGTGCTGCCATGGGACTAGCGGGAGGGATTTACGAGCAGTACTTC.

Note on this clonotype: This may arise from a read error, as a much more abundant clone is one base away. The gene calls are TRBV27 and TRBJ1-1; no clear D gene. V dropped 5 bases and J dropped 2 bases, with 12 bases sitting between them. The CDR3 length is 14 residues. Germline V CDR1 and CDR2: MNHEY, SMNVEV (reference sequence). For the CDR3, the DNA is TGTGCCAGCAGTGGCAGAACAAGAAACACTGAAGCTTTCTTT. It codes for CASSGRTRNTEAFF.

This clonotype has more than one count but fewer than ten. CDR3 bases: TGTGCCAGCAGGACCAAGGGGTACCTCCGGGAGCAGTACTTC. It specifies CASRTKGYLREQYF. The chain employs TRBV2 and TRBJ2-7; D perhaps matches TRBD1 (5 bases). The CDR3 is made up of 14 amino acids. V lost 6 bases, J lost 7 bases, and 19 bases lay in between. Germline V gene data show CDR1 as SNHLY and CDR2 as FYNNEI. Together with reference TRBV2 and TRBJ2-7, the CDR3 gives the full variable domain: EPEVTQTPSHQVTQMGQEVILRCVPISNHLYFYWYRQILGQKVEFLVSFYNNEISEKSEIFDDQFSVERPDGSNFTLKIRSTKLEDSAMYFCASRTKGYLREQYFGPGTRLTVT.

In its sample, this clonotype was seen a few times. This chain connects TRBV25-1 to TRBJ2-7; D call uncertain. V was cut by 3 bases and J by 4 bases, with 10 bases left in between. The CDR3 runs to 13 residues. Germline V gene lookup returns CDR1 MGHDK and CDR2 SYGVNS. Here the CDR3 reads CASSDVLQYEQYF. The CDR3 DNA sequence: TGTGCCAGCAGTGACGTCCTTCAGTACGAGCAGTACTTC.

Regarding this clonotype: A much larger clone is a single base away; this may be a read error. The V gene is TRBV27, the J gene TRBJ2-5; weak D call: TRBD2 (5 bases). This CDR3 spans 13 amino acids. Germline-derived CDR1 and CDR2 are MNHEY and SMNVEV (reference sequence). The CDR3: CASSLGEGQTKYF. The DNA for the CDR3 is TGTGCCAGCAGTTTAGGAGAGGGTCAGACCAAGTACTTC.

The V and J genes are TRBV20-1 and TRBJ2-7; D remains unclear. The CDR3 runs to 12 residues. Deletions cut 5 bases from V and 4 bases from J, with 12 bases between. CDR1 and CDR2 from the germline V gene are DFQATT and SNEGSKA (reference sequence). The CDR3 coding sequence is TGCAGTGCTCCCCGGCAGGCGTACGAGCAGTACTTC. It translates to CSAPRQAYEQYF.

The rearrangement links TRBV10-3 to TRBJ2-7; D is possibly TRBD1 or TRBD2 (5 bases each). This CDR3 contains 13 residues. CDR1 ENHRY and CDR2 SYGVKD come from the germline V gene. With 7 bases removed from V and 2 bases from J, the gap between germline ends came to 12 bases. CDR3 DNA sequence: TGTGCCATCACGAGGGGAACCGCCTACGAGCAGTACTTC. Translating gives CAITRGTAYEQYF.